This is a list of T cell receptor beta chains from one sample in a study of cytomegalovirus exposure and HLA in healthy donors. Produced via immunoSEQ multiplex PCR; TCRdb's table is partial and in-frame only. The sample carries 100,000 to 150,000 clones, around 76% recorded once. Sequenced sample: PBMCs. These TCRs come from a woman aged 45-59 years in good health and CMV-seronegative. Both conserved end residues are part of each CDR3. D genes are given only for firm matches. Clone size is given for some rows only: seen once, a few or many times, or a class if the clone is expanded.

v_gene	j_gene	abundance	len	d_gene	CDR3nt	CDR3aa
TRBV27	TRBJ2-7	few	15	TRBD1	TGTGCCAGCAGTTATGGGACAGGAAGCTCCTACGAGCAGTACTTC	CASSYGTGSSYEQYF
TRBV11-2	TRBJ2-7	.	15	.	TGTGCCAGCAGCTTAGAGCCGGGGTTCTTCTACGAGCAGTACTTC	CASSLEPGFFYEQYF
TRBV20-1	TRBJ2-5	.	11	.	TGCAGTGCTACGGGTCAAGAGACCCAGTACTTC	CSATGQETQYF
TRBV9	TRBJ2-1	.	14	.	TGTGCCAGCAGCGTGGCCAGCTCCTACAATGAGCAGTTCTTC	CASSVASSYNEQFF
TRBV19	TRBJ1-1	.	14	TRBD1	TGTGCCAGTAGTATGACAGGGGGAAGGACTGAAGCTTTCTTT	CASSMTGGRTEAFF
TRBV7-9	TRBJ1-2	.	13	.	TGTGCCAGCAGCCTTCGTCCCCACTATGGCTACACCTTC	CASSLRPHYGYTF
TRBV15	TRBJ1-1	.	13	TRBD1	TGTGCCACCAGCGGAGGAGGGGGCGCTGAAGCTTTCTTT	CATSGGGGAEAFF
TRBV28	TRBJ1-2	.	13	TRBD1	TGTGCCAGCGATCGGAGGGGGCAGATCCCTCAAACCTTC	CASDRRGQIPQTF
TRBV29-1	TRBJ2-3	.	18	.	TGCAGCGTTGAAGGCCCCTGGCCCGGGGGATTAGGTCCGAATACGCAGTATTTT	CSVEGPWPGGLGPNTQYF
TRBV28	TRBJ2-7	.	16	TRBD1	TGTGCCAGCACCATAGTACAGGGGATTAAGCCCTACGAGCAGTACTTC	CASTIVQGIKPYEQYF
TRBV11-3	TRBJ1-2	.	14	TRBD1	TGTGCCAGCAGCCCGCCCACAGGGGTAGGGGGCTACACCTTC	CASSPPTGVGGYTF
TRBV23-1	TRBJ1-5	.	16	.	TGCGCCAGCAGACTTCGGGGGAAGGATAGCAATCAGCCCCAGCATTTT	CASRLRGKDSNQPQHF
TRBV12-5	TRBJ2-3	.	14	.	TGTGCTAGTGGTTTGGCAGGGTATGTAGATACGCAGTATTTT	CASGLAGYVDTQYF
TRBV27	TRBJ2-7	.	15	TRBD1	TGTGCCAGCAGTTTGGCCGGGACAGGGGCCTACGAGCAGTACTTC	CASSLAGTGAYEQYF
TRBV6-5	TRBJ2-5	.	13	.	TGTGCCAGCAGTCCAGACGGGGGTGAGACCCAGTACTTC	CASSPDGGETQYF
TRBV10-1	TRBJ1-1	.	16	TRBD1	TGCGCCAGCAGACCCGGACAGGGCGCCGCCTACACTGAAGCTTTCTTT	CASRPGQGAAYTEAFF
TRBV29-1	TRBJ2-5	.	14	TRBD1	TGCAGCGCTCTCCCCCGGGACAGGGGAGAGACCCAGTACTTC	CSALPRDRGETQYF
TRBV7-9	TRBJ1-4	.	12	.	TGTGCCAGCAGCCACGACAGCGAAAAACTGTTTTTT	CASSHDSEKLFF